These T cell receptor beta chains were read from a single sample in a study of cytomegalovirus exposure and HLA in healthy donors. Sequenced by immunoSEQ multiplex PCR; TCRdb stores in-frame clones only, minus some. The sample holds around 99,000 clones, roughly 63% seen once. The sequenced sample was PBMCs. The receptors stem from a woman in her 30s in good health and CMV-seronegative. Each CDR3 is given with its conserved first and last residue. Fields, in order: D gene, J gene, clone size, V gene, CDR3 DNA, CDR3 protein. The D gene is left open where the match is weak. Only some rows state a clone size, as once, few, many or a class for expanded clones.

d_gene: -; j_gene: TRBJ1-5; abundance: few; v_gene: TRBV6-1; CDR3nt: TGTGCCAGCAGTCCTACAGGGAGTAGCAATCAGCCCCAGCATTTT; CDR3aa: CASSPTGSSNQPQHF
d_gene: -; j_gene: TRBJ1-4; abundance: once; v_gene: TRBV7-9; CDR3nt: TGTGCCAGCAGCTTAGAACAGGGACCGGCGTTTGAAAAACTGTTTTTT; CDR3aa: CASSLEQGPAFEKLFF
d_gene: -; j_gene: TRBJ1-1; abundance: -; v_gene: TRBV7-8; CDR3nt: TGTGCCAGCAGCTTAGGGCAGGGGTCGAACACTGAAGCTTTCTTT; CDR3aa: CASSLGQGSNTEAFF
d_gene: -; j_gene: TRBJ1-6; abundance: -; v_gene: TRBV6-1; CDR3nt: TGTGCCATCAACAGGGATTCCTATTCACCCCTCCACTTT; CDR3aa: CAINRDSYSPLHF
d_gene: TRBD1; j_gene: TRBJ2-7; abundance: -; v_gene: TRBV10-3; CDR3nt: TGTGCCATCAGTGGCCGGGACAGGGAGGACGAGCAGTACTTC; CDR3aa: CAISGRDREDEQYF
d_gene: -; j_gene: TRBJ2-1; abundance: -; v_gene: TRBV10-1; CDR3nt: TGCGCCAGCAGAGAGATAGCCGGAGAGCAGTTCTTC; CDR3aa: CASREIAGEQFF
d_gene: TRBD2; j_gene: TRBJ2-3; abundance: -; v_gene: TRBV28; CDR3nt: TGTGCCAGCGGTAGCGGGGGATCTTCCACAGATACGCAGTATTTT; CDR3aa: CASGSGGSSTDTQYF
d_gene: TRBD2; j_gene: TRBJ2-3; abundance: few; v_gene: TRBV15; CDR3nt: TGTGCCACCAGCAGCCTAGCGGGCACAGATACGCAGTATTTT; CDR3aa: CATSSLAGTDTQYF
d_gene: -; j_gene: TRBJ1-5; abundance: -; v_gene: TRBV6-1; CDR3nt: TGTGCCAGCGGGGGGGCATACCAGCCCCAGCATTTT; CDR3aa: CASGGAYQPQHF
d_gene: -; j_gene: TRBJ1-1; abundance: -; v_gene: TRBV5-8; CDR3nt: TGTGCCAGCAGCGGCTGGACTGAAGCTTTCTTT; CDR3aa: CASSGWTEAFF
d_gene: TRBD2; j_gene: TRBJ2-7; abundance: -; v_gene: TRBV15; CDR3nt: TGTGCCACCAGCAGCGGACTAGCGATGATGATCTACGAGCAGTACTTC; CDR3aa: CATSSGLAMMIYEQYF
d_gene: -; j_gene: TRBJ1-2; abundance: -; v_gene: TRBV6-1; CDR3nt: TGTGCCAGCAGTGCCCCAGACTCTAACTATGGCTACACCTTC; CDR3aa: CASSAPDSNYGYTF
d_gene: TRBD2; j_gene: TRBJ2-7; abundance: -; v_gene: TRBV28; CDR3nt: TGTGCCAGCAGCCCTAGCGGGAGTGGTATCTACGAGCAGTACTTC; CDR3aa: CASSPSGSGIYEQYF
d_gene: TRBD1; j_gene: TRBJ2-7; abundance: -; v_gene: TRBV5-4; CDR3nt: TGTGCCAGCAGCTCACGGACGGGACAGGGGTCCCACGAGCAGTACTTC; CDR3aa: CASSSRTGQGSHEQYF